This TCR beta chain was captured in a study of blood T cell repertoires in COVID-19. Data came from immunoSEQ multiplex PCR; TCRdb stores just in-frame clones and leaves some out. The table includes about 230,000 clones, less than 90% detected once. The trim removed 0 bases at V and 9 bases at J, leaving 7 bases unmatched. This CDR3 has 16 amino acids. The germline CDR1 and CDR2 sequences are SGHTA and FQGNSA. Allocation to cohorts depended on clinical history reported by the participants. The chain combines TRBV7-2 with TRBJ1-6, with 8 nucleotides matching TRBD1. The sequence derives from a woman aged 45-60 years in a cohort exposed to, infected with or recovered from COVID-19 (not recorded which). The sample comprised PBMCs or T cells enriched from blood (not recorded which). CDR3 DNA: TGTGCCAGCAGCTTAGCTCAGGGGGCGGGTGGTTCACCCCTCCACTTT. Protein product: CASSLAQGAGGSPLHF. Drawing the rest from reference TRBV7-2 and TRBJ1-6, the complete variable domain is GAGVSQSPSNKVTEKGKDVELRCDPISGHTALYWYRQSLGQGLEFLIYFQGNSAPDKSGLPSDRFSAERTGGSVSTLTIQRTQQEDSAVYLCASSLAQGAGGSPLHFGNGTRLTVT.